These 18 T cell receptor beta chains were all obtained from the same sample, sequenced in a study of shared clonotypes between healthy human individuals. TCRdb's copy holds only in-frame clones and misses some; the assay was immunoSEQ multiplex PCR. The data show 2 million to 2.5 million clones, over 90% seen once. Input material: naive CD4+ T cells from PBMCs. As to subset: CD45RA+ positively selected. The receptors were gathered from a young man in good health. Some clones in this sample may be carry-over from other donors' samples.

Turning to this clone: Other DNA sequences in the sample encode the same CDR3. The chain carries TRBV30 and TRBJ2-7; 8 nucleotides agree with TRBD2. V was clipped by 0 bases and J by 1 base; unmatched bases: 2. The germline V gene encodes CDR1 GTSNPN and CDR2 SVGIG (reference sequence). This CDR3 region has 14 residues. The CDR3 sequence is CAWSVRGGSYEQYF. The CDR3 DNA reads TGTGCCTGGAGTGTCCGGGGGGGGTCCTACGAGCAGTACTTC.

This chain joins TRBV5-1 and TRBJ2-2; TRBD2 matches at 9 bases. V was pared by 4 bases and J by 5 bases, with 3 bases of the junction left unmatched. Looked up from germline, CDR1 is SGHRS and CDR2 is YFSETQ. The CDR3 has 14 amino acids. The DNA of the CDR3 is TGCGCCAGCAGCCCTAGCGGGACGACCGGGGAGCTGTTTTTT. This sequence encodes CASSPSGTTGELFF.

This rearrangement joins TRBV18 to TRBJ2-6, with 8 positions matching TRBD2. CDR1 and CDR2 from the germline V gene are KGHSH and LQKENI. After removal of 3 bases from V and 1 base from J, the junction contained 5 bases not matched to a gene. This CDR3 is 17 amino acids long. CDR3 loop: CASSPLIAGSGANVLTF. CDR3 bases: TGTGCCAGCTCACCCCTAATAGCGGGGTCTGGGGCCAACGTCCTGACTTTC.

This chain connects TRBV13 to TRBJ2-2; D uncertain. Trimming shortened V by 8 bases and J by 5 bases, and 9 bases separated the two germline ends. Per the germline V gene, CDR1 is PRHDT and CDR2 is FYEKMQ (reference sequence). The CDR3 runs 12 residues. CDR3 coding DNA: TGTGCCAGCGGCATTGAAACCGGGGAGCTGTTTTTT. It translates to CASGIETGELFF.

V and J are TRBV2 and TRBJ2-7; 7 bases fit TRBD2. From germline, CDR1 is SNHLY and CDR2 FYNNEI. CDR3 length: 14 amino acids. V shed 4 bases and J 6 bases; nucleotides not matched to a gene: 9. Here the CDR3 reads CASSVSTERGEQYF. The CDR3 DNA follows: TGTGCCAGCAGTGTTTCGACGGAGCGGGGCGAGCAGTACTTC.

Notes on this clone: Other DNA variants within this sample encode the same CDR3. The gene calls are TRBV28 and TRBJ2-2; D possibly corresponds to TRBD1 (6 bases). The CDR3 consists of 14 residues. V gave up 8 bases and J gave up 1 base, with 11 bases separating them. Germline assignment: CDR1 MDHEN and CDR2 SYDVKM. In DNA, the CDR3 is TGTGCCAGCCGGCCGGGACAGAACACCGGGGAGCTGTTTTTT. Translated: CASRPGQNTGELFF. The whole variable domain, filled in from reference TRBV28 and TRBJ2-2, reads DVKVTQSSRYLVKRTGEKVFLECVQDMDHENMFWYRQDPGLGLRLIYFSYDVKMKEKGDIPEGYSVSREKKERFSLILESASTNQTSMYLCASRPGQNTGELFFGEGSRLTVL.

This sequence joins TRBV2 and TRBJ1-5, with 11 bases identical to TRBD1. Germline trimming cut 6 bases from V and 5 bases from J; bases unmatched to any gene: 6. The germline CDR1 and CDR2 sequences are SNHLY and FYNNEI. CDR3 size: 15 residues. The CDR3 loop is CASRPPGQGDQPQHF. CDR3 nucleotides: TGTGCCAGCAGACCACCGGGACAGGGGGATCAGCCCCAGCATTTT.

The gene calls are TRBV29-1 and TRBJ2-5; 12 positions agree with TRBD2. There are 15 residues in the CDR3. J was trimmed by 7 bases and V by 3 bases; bases with no gene match: 9. CDR1 and CDR2 (germline): SQVTM, ANQGSEA. CDR3 coding DNA: TGCAGCGTTGATGTCGGACTAGCGGGAAAGGGGACCCAGTACTTC. Amino acid sequence: CSVDVGLAGKGTQYF.

V usage is TRBV30 and J usage is TRBJ2-3; D remains unclear. The V and J ends lost 7 bases and 0 bases respectively, with 17 bases between them. Germline CDR1 is GTSNPN and CDR2 is SVGIG (reference sequence). The CDR3 spans 15 residues. Written as DNA, the CDR3 is TGTGCCTCCCGGGCGGTGGACGGTAGCACAGATACGCAGTATTTT. It is translated as CASRAVDGSTDTQYF.

This clone was recorded once. The J gene is TRBJ1-2, the V gene TRBV15; D perhaps matches TRBD1 (6 bases). Germline V gene sequence: CDR1 LNHNV, CDR2 YYDKDF (reference sequence). There are 17 residues in the CDR3. V lost 7 bases and J lost 2, with 23 bases in between. DNA for the CDR3: TGTGCCACCAACCTATCCCCCGGCGGGGGGCCCAACTATGGCTACACCTTC. It codes for CATNLSPGGGPNYGYTF.

The genes are TRBV6-5 and TRBJ2-7, with 7 bases identical to TRBD1. There are 15 residues in the CDR3. In germline, CDR1 is MNHEY, CDR2 SVGAGI. Trimming cost V 5 bases and J 0 bases; bases outside gene matches: 7. Written as DNA, the CDR3 is TGTGCCAGCAGTGGTTGGCAGGGGGTCTCCTACGAGCAGTACTTC. As protein: CASSGWQGVSYEQYF.

This chain connects TRBV27 to TRBJ2-7; D gene unclear. The germline V gene encodes CDR1 MNHEY and CDR2 SMNVEV (reference sequence). The CDR3 covers 13 residues. The germline V and J ends were trimmed by 5 bases and 4 bases, with 12 bases remaining between them. CDR3 DNA: TGTGCCAGCAGTCCCCTCAATTTATACGAGCAGTACTTC. Its protein is CASSPLNLYEQYF.

The chain joins TRBV15 to TRBJ1-5; D is unclear. The CDR3 is 16 amino acids. V lost 0 bases, J lost 14 bases, and 23 bases lay in between. Germline V gene lookup returns CDR1 LNHNV and CDR2 YYDKDF (reference sequence). The chain's CDR3 is CATSREVVGPSYPEHF. The CDR3, as DNA: TGTGCCACCAGCAGAGAGGTTGTAGGGCCCTCTTATCCCGAGCATTTT.

This chain connects TRBV9 to TRBJ2-7; the D gene is possibly TRBD2 (6 bases). The CDR3 extends over 14 amino acids. With 0 bases removed from V and 0 bases from J, the gap between germline ends came to 7 bases. Germline V lookup: CDR1 SGDLS, CDR2 YYNGEE. The CDR3 loop is CASSVGLDSYEQYF. DNA for the CDR3: TGTGCCAGCAGCGTAGGACTAGACTCCTACGAGCAGTACTTC.

This clone was counted only a few times. The CDR3 loop is CASSYAPTGTEAFF. The CDR3 DNA follows: TGTGCCAGCAGCTACGCACCGACAGGGACTGAAGCTTTCTTT. The chain carries TRBV7-9 and TRBJ1-1; 7 bases line up with TRBD1. There are 14 residues in the CDR3. Germline CDR1 is SEHNR and CDR2 is FQNEAQ (reference sequence). V lost 4 bases, J lost 5 bases, and 7 bases stayed unmatched.

The rearrangement joins TRBV11-1 to TRBJ1-2; 8 bases map to TRBD1. Germline V lookup: CDR1 SGHAT, CDR2 FQDESV (reference sequence). The CDR3 spans 14 residues. With 5 bases clipped from V and 5 bases from J, the junction kept 7 bases outside the gene matches. CDR3 in DNA: TGTGCCAGCAGCCCCGGGACAGGTCAATATGGCTACACCTTC. Amino acids: CASSPGTGQYGYTF.

The chain couples TRBV7-8 to TRBJ2-5; D tentatively fits TRBD1 or TRBD2 (5 bases each). The CDR3 loop spans 15 amino acids. Per the germline V gene, CDR1 is SGHVS and CDR2 is FQNEAQ. The V and J ends lost 5 bases and 5 bases respectively, with 18 bases between them. CDR3 amino acids: CASSPRGDARETQYF. CDR3 nucleotide sequence: TGTGCCAGCAGCCCACGTGGGGACGCCCGGGAGACCCAGTACTTC. The whole variable domain, remainder taken from reference TRBV7-8 and TRBJ2-5, is GAGVSQSPRYKVAKRGQDVALRCDPISGHVSLFWYQQALGQGPEFLTYFQNEAQLDKSGLPSDRFFAERPEGSVSTLKIQRTQQEDSAVYLCASSPRGDARETQYFGPGTRLLVL.

The chain is built from TRBV18 and TRBJ1-2; D unresolved. The CDR3 is 13 amino acids. V was trimmed by 5 bases and J by 8 bases, leaving 15 bases between them. Germline V gene data show CDR1 as KGHSH and CDR2 as LQKENI. CDR3: CASSFTSRAGYTF. The CDR3 coding sequence is TGTGCCAGCTCATTTACTTCACGAGCCGGCTACACCTTC.